This entry concerns a single TCR beta chain. These data originate in a study of T cell responses to AZD1222 COVID-19 vaccine. Profiling relied on immunoSEQ multiplex PCR, and the TCRdb table lists in-frame clones only, not all of them. The sample holds more than 95,000 clones; about 88% are singletons and the top ten take around 7.5%. Per germline, CDR1 SGHTS and CDR2 YDEGEE. The CDR3 contains 15 residues. J was trimmed by 8 bases and V by 4 bases; bases with no gene match: 11. The chain uses TRBV5-8 and TRBJ1-2; 10 bases agree with TRBD1. Source: peripheral blood, taken on day 0 of AZD1222 vaccination. The TCR was taken from an adult in good health. CDR3 bases: TGTGCCAGCAGCCGCGAACCGACAGGGGGCGGAGGCTACACCTTC. This translates into CASSREPTGGGGYTF.